The next 4 T cell receptor beta chains were all read from a single sample in a study of cytotoxic CD8 clonotypes in ibrutinib-treated CLL (TCRdb year 2021). Library construction relied on the immunoSEQ multiplex PCR assay. What TCRdb holds here is the immuneACCESS table cut down to in-frame rearrangements. Part of the clones is not present; checked against another copy, under half of the missing clones reflect an unresolved V gene, and the others are unexplained. This sample is represented by roughly 200,000 clones; 79% of them were singletons. About an eighth of the sample is held by the ten biggest clonotypes. The time point label, as the study defines it: 12 months on ibrutinib. Material: PBMCs, obtained after 12 months of ibrutinib treatment. The receptors originated from a human donor with chronic lymphocytic leukemia.

The chain joins TRBV25-1 to TRBJ1-2, with TRBD1 as a possible D gene (6 bases). Germline CDR1 MGHDK, CDR2 SYGVNS. Trimming took 2 bases from V and 6 from J, leaving 22 bases between them. The CDR3 length is 17 residues. The CDR3 bases are TGTGCCAGCAGTGAACTGGGGGACACCGACAGGAAACATGGCTACACCTTC. Amino acid sequence: CASSELGDTDRKHGYTF.

The rearrangement joins TRBV10-3 to TRBJ2-7; 10 nucleotides line up with TRBD2. Looked up from germline, CDR1 is ENHRY and CDR2 is SYGVKD. The J segment lost 4 bases and the V segment lost 2 bases, leaving 8 bases of the junction unmatched. The CDR3 is made up of 16 amino acids. CDR3 sequence (DNA): TGTGCCATCAGTGAGCCGGCTAGCGGGAGAGGGTACGAGCAGTACTTC. Its translation is CAISEPASGRGYEQYF.

The chain uses TRBV2 and TRBJ2-2; no clear D gene. The V and J ends lost 4 bases and 6 bases respectively, with 9 bases between them. Looked up from germline, CDR1 is SNHLY and CDR2 is FYNNEI. The CDR3 loop spans 13 amino acids. The CDR3 DNA sequence: TGTGCCAGCAGTGCATCAAAGGCCGGGGAGCTGTTTTTT. It yields the protein CASSASKAGELFF.

V and J are TRBV6-5 and TRBJ1-2; D call uncertain. Germline-derived CDR1 and CDR2 are MNHEY and SVGAGI. CDR3 length equals 13 residues. Between the trimmed V and J ends, which lost 6 bases and 1 base, there was a span of 9 bases. CDR3 in amino acids: CASRLDLNYGYTF. CDR3 bases: TGTGCCAGCAGACTCGACCTTAACTATGGCTACACCTTC.